This T cell receptor (beta chain) was recorded in a study of shared clonotypes between healthy human individuals. Study information: Three CD4 naive, three CD4 memory, two CD8 naive and one CD8 memory plate were used per donor.

Trimming removed 1 base from V and 3 bases from J, with 13 bases in between. Germline CDR1 SQVTM, CDR2 ANQGSEA. CDR3 length: 14 amino acids. CD45RO-negative cells were positively selected for CCR7, leaving out terminally differentiated effector memory CD45RA+ cells. Overall study findings and caveats: Tissue TCR repertoires likely differ from these blood-only repertoires. Rarefaction showed that sequencing of sorted subsets was incomplete (despite large depth). A reduction in generation probabilities was seen for non-shared clonotypes relative to those shared by all four donors.

Concerning this clone: Antigen unknown.

The assay was immunoSEQ multiplex PCR, and TCRdb's table has in-frame clones only and misses some. The sample yields roughly 770,000 clones, about 97% seen once. The receptor's source is a man younger than 45 in good health. This chain links TRBV29-1 with TRBJ2-7; TRBD1 or TRBD2 may be the D gene (5 bases each). What was sequenced was naive CD8+ T cells sorted from blood. The CDR3, as DNA: TGCAGCGTTGAAGCCGGGACCGAAGACTACGAGCAGTACTTC. Its translation is CSVEAGTEDYEQYF.